The subject of this entry is one T cell receptor (beta chain). This CDR3 contains 15 residues. Germline CDR1 and CDR2: LGHNA and YSLEER. Trimming cost V 3 bases and J 2 bases, with 12 bases left between them. A library of TCRbeta sequences, prepared with unique molecular identifiers, was generated. One entry per CDR3 protein, called by TCRdb with MiXCR from the PCR reads. The sample shows hundreds of thousands of distinct CDR3 sequences, approximately 10% of them seen only once. This specimen belongs to a study of T-cell reconstitution after alpha-beta-depleted transplantation in children. The sequences come from PBMCs, collected before TCRalphabeta/CD19-depleted stem cell transplant. This sequence joins TRBV4-3 and TRBJ2-3; no definite D call. The source of this sequence is a child aged 2 to 10 with inherited bone marrow failure, due to receive a stem cell transplant. CDR3 protein: CASSHLTGYTDTQYF. CDR3 DNA sequence: TGCGCCAGCAGCCATCTGACCGGGTACACAGATACGCAGTATTTT.